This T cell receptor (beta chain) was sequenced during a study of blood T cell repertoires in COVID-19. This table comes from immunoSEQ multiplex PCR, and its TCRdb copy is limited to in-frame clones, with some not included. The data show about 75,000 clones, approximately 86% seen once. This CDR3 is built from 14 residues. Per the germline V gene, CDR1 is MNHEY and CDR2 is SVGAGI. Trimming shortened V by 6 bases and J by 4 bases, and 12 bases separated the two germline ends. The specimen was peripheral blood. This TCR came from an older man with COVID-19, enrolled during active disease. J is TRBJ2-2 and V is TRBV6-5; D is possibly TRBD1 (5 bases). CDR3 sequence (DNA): TGTGCCAGCAGGGGCTCAGGGCCCACCGGGGAGCTGTTTTTT. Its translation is CASRGSGPTGELFF.